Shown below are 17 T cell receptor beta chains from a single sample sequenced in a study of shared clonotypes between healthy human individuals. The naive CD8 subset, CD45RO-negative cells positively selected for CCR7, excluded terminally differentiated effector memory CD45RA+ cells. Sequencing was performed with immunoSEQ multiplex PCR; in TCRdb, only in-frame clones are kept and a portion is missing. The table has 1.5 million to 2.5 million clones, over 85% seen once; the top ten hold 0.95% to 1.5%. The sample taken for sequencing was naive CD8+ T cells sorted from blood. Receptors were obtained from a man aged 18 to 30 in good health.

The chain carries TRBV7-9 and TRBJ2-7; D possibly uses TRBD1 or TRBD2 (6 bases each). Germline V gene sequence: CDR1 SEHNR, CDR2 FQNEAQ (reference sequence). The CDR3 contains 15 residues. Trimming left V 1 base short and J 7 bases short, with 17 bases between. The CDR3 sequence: CASSLVPGAFREQYF. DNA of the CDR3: TGTGCCAGCAGCTTAGTTCCGGGGGCCTTTCGAGAGCAGTACTTC. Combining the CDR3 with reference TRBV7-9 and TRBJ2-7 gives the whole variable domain DTGVSQNPRHKITKRGQNVTFRCDPISEHNRLYWYRQTLGQGPEFLTYFQNEAQLEKSRLLSDRFSAERPKGSFSTLEIQRTEQGDSAMYLCASSLVPGAFREQYFGPGTRLTVT.

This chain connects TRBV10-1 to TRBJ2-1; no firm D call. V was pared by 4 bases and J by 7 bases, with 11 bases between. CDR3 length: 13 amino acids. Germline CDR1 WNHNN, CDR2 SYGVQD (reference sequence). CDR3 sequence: CASSVGPWNEQFF. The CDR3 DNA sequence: TGCGCCAGCAGTGTCGGGCCATGGAATGAGCAGTTCTTC.

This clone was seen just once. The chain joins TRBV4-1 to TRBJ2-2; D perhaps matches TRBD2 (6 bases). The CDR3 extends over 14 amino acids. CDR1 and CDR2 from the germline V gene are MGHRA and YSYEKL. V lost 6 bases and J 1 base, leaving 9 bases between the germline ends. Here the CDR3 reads CASRTGENTGELFF. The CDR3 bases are TGCGCCAGCAGAACGGGAGAGAACACCGGGGAGCTGTTTTTT.

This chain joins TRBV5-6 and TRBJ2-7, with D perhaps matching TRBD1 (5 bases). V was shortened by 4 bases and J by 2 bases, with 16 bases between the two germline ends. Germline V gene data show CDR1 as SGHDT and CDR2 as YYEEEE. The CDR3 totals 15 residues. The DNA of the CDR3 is TGTGCCAGCAGCCTGTCAGGGCACGGCACCTACGAGCAGTACTTC. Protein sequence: CASSLSGHGTYEQYF.

CDR3 in DNA: TGTGCCAGCAGCTTCCCGACGGCGGCTATTTCTCGAATTGGCTACACCTTC. Translated: CASSFPTAAISRIGYTF. The chain recombines TRBV11-3 with TRBJ1-2; no definite D call. CDR1 and CDR2 (germline): SGHNT, YENEEA. The CDR3 contains 17 residues. V dropped 3 bases and J dropped 7 bases, with 24 bases sitting between them. Based on the CDR3 plus reference TRBV11-3 and TRBJ1-2, the full variable domain is EAGVVQSPRYKIIEKKQPVAFWCNPISGHNTLYWYLQNLGQGPELLIRYENEEAVDDSQLPKDRFSAERLKGVDSTLKIQPAELGDSAVYLCASSFPTAAISRIGYTFGSGTRLTVV.

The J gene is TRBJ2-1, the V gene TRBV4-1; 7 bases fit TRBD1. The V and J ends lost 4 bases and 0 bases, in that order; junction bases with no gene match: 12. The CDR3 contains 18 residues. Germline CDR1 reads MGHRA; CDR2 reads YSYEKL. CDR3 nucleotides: TGCGCCAGCAGCCCTATTACTTCGGCAGGGGGCTCCTACAATGAGCAGTTCTTC. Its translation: CASSPITSAGGSYNEQFF.

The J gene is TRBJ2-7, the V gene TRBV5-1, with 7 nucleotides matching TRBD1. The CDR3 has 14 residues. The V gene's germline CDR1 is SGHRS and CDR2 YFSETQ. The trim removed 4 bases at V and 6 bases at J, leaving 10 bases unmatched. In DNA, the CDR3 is TGCGCCAGCAGCGAGACAGGGATGTACTCCGAGCAGTACTTC. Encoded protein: CASSETGMYSEQYF.

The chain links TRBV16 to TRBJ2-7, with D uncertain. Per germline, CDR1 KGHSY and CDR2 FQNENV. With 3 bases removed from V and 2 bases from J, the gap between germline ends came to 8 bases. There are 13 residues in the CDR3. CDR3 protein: CASSHSRTYEQYF. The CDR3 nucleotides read TGTGCCAGCAGCCACTCCCGAACCTACGAGCAGTACTTC.

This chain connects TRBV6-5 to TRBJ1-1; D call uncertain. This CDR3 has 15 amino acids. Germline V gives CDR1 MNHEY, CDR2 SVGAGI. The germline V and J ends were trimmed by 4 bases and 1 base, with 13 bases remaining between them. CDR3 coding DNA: TGTGCCAGCAGTTCCTGGGGTTACAAGAACACTGAAGCTTTCTTT. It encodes CASSSWGYKNTEAFF.

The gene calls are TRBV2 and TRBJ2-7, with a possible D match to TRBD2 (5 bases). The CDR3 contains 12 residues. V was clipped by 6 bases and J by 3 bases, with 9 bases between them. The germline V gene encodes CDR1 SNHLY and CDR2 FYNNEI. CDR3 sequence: CASSKGSYEQYF. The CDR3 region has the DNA TGTGCCAGCAGCAAAGGGAGCTACGAGCAGTACTTC. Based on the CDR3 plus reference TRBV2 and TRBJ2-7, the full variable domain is EPEVTQTPSHQVTQMGQEVILRCVPISNHLYFYWYRQILGQKVEFLVSFYNNEISEKSEIFDDQFSVERPDGSNFTLKIRSTKLEDSAMYFCASSKGSYEQYFGPGTRLTVT.

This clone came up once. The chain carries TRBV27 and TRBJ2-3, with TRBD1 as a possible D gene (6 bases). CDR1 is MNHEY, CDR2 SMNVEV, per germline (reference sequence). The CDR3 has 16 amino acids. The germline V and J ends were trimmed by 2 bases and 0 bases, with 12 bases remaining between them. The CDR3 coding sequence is TGTGCCAGCAGTTTAGGACAGTCCCCTAGCACAGATACGCAGTATTTT. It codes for CASSLGQSPSTDTQYF.

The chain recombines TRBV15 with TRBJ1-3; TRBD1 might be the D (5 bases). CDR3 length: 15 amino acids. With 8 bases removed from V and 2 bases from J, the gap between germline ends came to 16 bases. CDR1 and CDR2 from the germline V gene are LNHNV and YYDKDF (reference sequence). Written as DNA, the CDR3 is TGTGCCACCGCCGGGTCCCAAGGGGCTGGAAACACCATATATTTT. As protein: CATAGSQGAGNTIYF.

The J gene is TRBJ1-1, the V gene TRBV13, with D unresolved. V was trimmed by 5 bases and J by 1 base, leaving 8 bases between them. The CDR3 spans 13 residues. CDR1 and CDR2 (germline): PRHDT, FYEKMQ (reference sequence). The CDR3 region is CASSETRNTEAFF. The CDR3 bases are TGTGCCAGCAGCGAAACAAGGAACACTGAAGCTTTCTTT.

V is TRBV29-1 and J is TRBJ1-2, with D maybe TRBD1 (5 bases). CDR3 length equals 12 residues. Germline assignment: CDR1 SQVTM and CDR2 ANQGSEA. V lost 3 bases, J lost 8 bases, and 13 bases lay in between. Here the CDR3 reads CSVDLFGGGYTF. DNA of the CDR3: TGCAGCGTTGACCTATTTGGGGGGGGCTACACCTTC.

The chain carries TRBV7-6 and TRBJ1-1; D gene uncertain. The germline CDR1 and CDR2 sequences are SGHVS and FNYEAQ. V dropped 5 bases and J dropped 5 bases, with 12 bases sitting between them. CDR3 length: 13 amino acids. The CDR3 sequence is CASSLTEGTEAFF. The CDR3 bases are TGTGCCAGCAGCCTTACAGAAGGGACTGAAGCTTTCTTT.

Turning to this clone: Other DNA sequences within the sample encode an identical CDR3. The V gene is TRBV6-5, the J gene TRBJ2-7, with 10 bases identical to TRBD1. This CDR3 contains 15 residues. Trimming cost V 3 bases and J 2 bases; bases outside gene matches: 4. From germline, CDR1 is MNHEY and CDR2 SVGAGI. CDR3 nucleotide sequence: TGTGCCAGCAGTTATGGACAGGGGGGAACCTACGAGCAGTACTTC. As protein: CASSYGQGGTYEQYF.

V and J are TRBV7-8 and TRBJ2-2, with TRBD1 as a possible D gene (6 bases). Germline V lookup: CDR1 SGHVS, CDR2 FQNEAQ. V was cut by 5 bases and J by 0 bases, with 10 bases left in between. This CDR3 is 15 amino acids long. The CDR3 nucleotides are TGTGCCAGCAGCCGAGGGACAACGAACACCGGGGAGCTGTTTTTT. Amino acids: CASSRGTTNTGELFF.